The rows below give T cell receptor beta chains drawn from one sample of a study of monozygotic twins with inflammatory bowel disease. TCRdb reprocessed the 5' RACE reads; each CDR3 protein has one entry and no DNA is given. The sample has under 200,000 distinct CDR3 sequences, and its top ten clones hold around 2.4%. The specimen was blood. All receptors derive from a human donor with ulcerative colitis or Crohn's disease, or a healthy co-twin of an affected twin (not recorded which). The CDR3 runs from the conserved cysteine through the conserved F or W. Fields, in order: V gene, J gene, CDR3 protein.

>TRBV11-3|TRBJ1-2
CASSFGLGYGYTF
>TRBV15|TRBJ1-5
CATSRLGTGAQPQHF
>TRBV13|TRBJ1-1
CASSKRGGSGNTEAFF
>TRBV20-1|TRBJ1-1
CSARETGRSTKAFF
>TRBV5-1|TRBJ2-2
CASSLETLGGELFF
>TRBV20-1|TRBJ2-1
CSASGFSGGEYSYNEQFF
>TRBV4-3|TRBJ2-3
CASSHQAAGRGTDTQYF
>TRBV11-2|TRBJ2-3
CASSLHPFAGGPPDTQYF
>TRBV6-5|TRBJ1-2
CASSRQGGGYTF
>TRBV19|TRBJ2-1
CASSKGFEDNEQFF
>TRBV5-1|TRBJ2-5
CASSLTSSGQTQYF
>TRBV5-1|TRBJ1-1
CASSSENTEAFF
>TRBV18|TRBJ2-2
CASSPGTVPNTGELFF
>TRBV18|TRBJ2-5
CASSPDRRQETQYF
>TRBV27|TRBJ2-3
CASASLGGREADTQYF
>TRBV7-2|TRBJ2-1
CASRRAGSLYNEQFF
>TRBV18|TRBJ2-5
CASSASGIRETQYF
>TRBV7-2|TRBJ1-4
CASSLGSSEKLFF
>TRBV29-1|TRBJ1-1
CSVGTGYLTEAFF
>TRBV7-8|TRBJ2-7
CASSLDGQGAYEQYF
>TRBV20-1|TRBJ2-3
CSARTASQDTQYF
>TRBV6-6|TRBJ2-3
CASSFPLTGDTQYF
>TRBV6-2/TRBV6-3|TRBJ2-1
CASRRGAALKAGRHNEQFF
>TRBV20-1|TRBJ1-1
CSARVNRDTEAFF
>TRBV7-2|TRBJ1-3
CASSPGLTIYF
>TRBV12-3/TRBV12-4|TRBJ2-5
CASRWTRGETQYF
>TRBV6-2/TRBV6-3|TRBJ2-7
CASGSWVEYKQYF
>TRBV20-1|TRBJ1-2
CSASRGLDGYTF
>TRBV20-1|TRBJ2-2
CSARDSGGVDPGELFF
>TRBV9|TRBJ2-3
CASSIEPAGVADTQYF
>TRBV5-1|TRBJ1-3
CASSLGSSSGNTIYF
>TRBV12-3/TRBV12-4|TRBJ2-1
CASGSGTRGYNEQFF
>TRBV6-1|TRBJ2-4
CASQPSVGGLAKNMQYF
>TRBV9|TRBJ1-2
CASSISRTGGNYGYTF
>TRBV7-3|TRBJ1-1
CASSLSGRGSTEAFF
>TRBV20-1|TRBJ2-3
CSARDGQGTDTQYF
>TRBV19|TRBJ2-1
CASSPGLPSSSYNEQFF
>TRBV9|TRBJ2-3
CASTERGYTDTQYF
>TRBV27|TRBJ1-4
CASSLQSTAQNEKLFF
>TRBV7-6|TRBJ1-1
CASSIRRTPNTEAFF
>TRBV7-9|TRBJ2-5
CASSWTGLPQETQYF
>TRBV6-5|TRBJ2-7
CASSFGHPEGYEQYF
>TRBV5-1|TRBJ1-4
CASSSLPGQNEKLFF